The entry that follows covers one T cell receptor (beta chain) sequence. No antigen is known for it. TCRdb keeps only in-frame clones here, not all; method: immunoSEQ multiplex PCR. The sample lists 98,000 or so clones, around 83% occurring once. The CDR3 loop spans 16 amino acids. Between the trimmed V and J ends, which lost 1 base and 10 bases, there was a span of 20 bases. Germline V CDR1 and CDR2: GTSNPN, SVGIG (reference sequence). The source of the sample is a study of T cell responses to AZD1222 COVID-19 vaccine. Notes on the study in general: There were repertoire samples only from the period after the peak T cell response. Within unmutated variant regions lay the reported targets of nearly half of spike-specific TCRs. The donor group comprised mostly white British people and more females; the analysis possibly underestimated clonal diversity.

The chain couples TRBV30 to TRBJ1-6; D may be TRBD1 (5 bases). Sequencing used peripheral blood, obtained on day 0 of AZD1222 vaccination. The receptor's source is an adult in good health. The CDR3 region is CAWSAQGRGSGSPLHF. CDR3 DNA sequence: TGTGCCTGGAGTGCCCAGGGTCGAGGATCGGGATCACCCCTCCACTTT.